This T cell receptor (beta chain) appears in the sequencing data of a study of human T cells and chemical hapten exposure (dated by TCRdb to 2020 to 2022). A note on the overall study: For sensitization, 2% DPC in acetone was applied to a 2 cm by 2 cm area of upper inner arm skin. Throughout the roughly 25-week study period, patients were also given weekly therapeutic DPC doses on the scalp. Patch testing was done on the upper back using Finn chambers containing 0.01% DPC, and results were scored after 6 days according to International Contact Dermatitis Research Group standards. The patient cohort, mostly female, included alopecia areata with under or over 50% scalp involvement, alopecia totalis and alopecia universalis. Libraries were pooled for sequencing, and variation in per-sample TCR yields was attributed mainly to small differences in library volumes within the pool. The study tracked peripheral blood TCR repertoire changes in vivo during primary and secondary sensitization to the hapten diphenylcyclopropenone (DPC) in alopecia patients. Blood samples were taken from patients before sensitization (week 0) and at 2, 6 and about 24 weeks after DPC sensitization. Approximately 30 alopecia patients provided blood for TCR sequencing at one to four time points (pre-sensitization, 2, 6 and 24 weeks).

V gives up 0 bases and J gives up 6 bases, and the segment between their germline ends measures 15 bases. The cysteine opens and the phenylalanine closes a CDR3 of 15 amino acids. Only the CDR3 part of the read is kept: 45 bases, read in frame from the first base. The germline V gene provides CDR1 SGHRS and CDR2 YFSETQ. Read against the paper, the sample's time point label means: patch test 2, 6 weeks after DPC sensitization. Reading the label with the study, this specimen's treatment or condition is: therapeutic diphenylcyclopropenone sensitization with weekly scalp DPC. At each patch-test visit, blood was drawn before the patch test was applied. Patients were considered eligible if aged 18 to 70, diagnosed with alopecia and deemed suitable for DPC therapy, and patients were excluded if pregnant. Total RNA was extracted from unfractionated whole blood that had been collected in Tempus Blood RNA tubes.

This clonotype has at least ten counts. What this receptor recognizes is not known. No much larger clonotype is one base removed from it; base qualities were not supplied. Libraries were prepared through RACE. Sequencing used a NextSeq 500. During library preparation, unique molecular identifiers were attached to individual cDNA molecules so that TCRs could be counted in a quantitative, reproducible way. For every blood RNA sample, sequencing covered both the TCR alpha and TCR beta chains. The authors' analysis ran thus. Samples had a median of roughly 98,000 TCRs, with a range from about 23,224 to 690,600. V, J and CDR3 annotation of the TCR reads was carried out using the Decombinator software suite. For PS versus PT1 abundance plots, all samples were subsampled to the same number of TCRs (28,000). TCRs were defined as expanded if absent before sensitization and observed at least eight times at the 2-week time point. Through fastp at Q25 and MiXCR, TCRdb rebuilt clones from the public reads, retaining in-frame beta chains. Rows with a matching CDR3 protein are joined into one entry that keeps the most common DNA and genes. V and J calls and clone size were set by TCRdb, not the authors. The sample table holds 350,000 to 400,000 distinct CDR3 sequences, of which about 6% were seen once. The ten largest make up less than 6.5% of the sample.

What the study reported, not specific to this receptor: Because every patient had alopecia, a presumed autoimmune disease, the patients' immune response might differ from that of healthy individuals. Compared with pre-sensitization or healthy control sets, expanded TCRs formed significantly more large CDR3 similarity clusters, which is consistent with antigen-driven responses. DPC sensitization did not change the number of TCRs with a frequency above 1 in 1000, and there was no evidence of changes in global repertoire structure. The number of PT1 expanded TCRs positively correlated with patch test score, significant at thresholds 8, 16 and 32 but not 4. Repeated subsampling changed both the strength of the expansion versus patch-test correlation and the threshold at which that correlation became significant.

The specimen comprised whole blood, sampled in connection with sensitization to the hapten diphenylcyclopropenone (DPC). The source is a woman aged 18-35 years with alopecia areata. Some clones in this sample may be carry-over from other donors' samples. The rearrangement joined TRBV5-1 to TRBJ1-2, with a weak D call of TRBD1 (5 bases match). The CDR3 region: CASSLAIDRIHGYTF. The sequenced DNA is TGCGCCAGCAGCTTGGCCATCGACAGAATCCATGGCTACACCTTC.